The rows below give T cell receptor beta chains drawn from one sample of a study of regulatory T cells in long-lasting Graves disease. TCRdb redid the calling of the multiplex PCR reads with MiXCR, one entry per CDR3 protein. The sample shows 620,000 or so distinct CDR3 sequences, roughly 15% of them seen only once. These same data were also listed under a study on T cells in Graves' hyperthyroidism and ophthalmopathy.

Sample: peripheral blood mononuclear cells (PBMCs), taken at new diagnosis, from a patient treated with antithyroid drugs. The receptor set was obtained from a young woman with Graves disease. Each CDR3 is given with its conserved first and last residue. A D gene is named only where the DNA matches it firmly. Clone size is given for some rows only: seen once, a few or many times, or a class if the clone is expanded.

j_gene,abundance,len,v_gene,d_gene,CDR3aa,CDR3nt
TRBJ2-3,few,15,TRBV9,.,CASSPHLGSTDTQYF,TGTGCCAGCAGCCCGCACCTAGGTAGCACAGATACGCAGTATTTT
TRBJ2-2,many,13,TRBV28,.,CASRGHLTGELFF,TGTGCCAGCAGGGGACACCTAACCGGGGAGCTGTTTTTT
TRBJ1-2,.,14,TRBV7-2,.,CASSSSNRNYGYTF,TGTGCCAGCAGCTCCTCAAACAGGAATTATGGCTACACCTTC
TRBJ2-3,few,12,TRBV12-3/TRBV12-4,.,CASTRMTDTQYF,TGTGCCAGCACCCGCATGACAGATACGCAGTATTTT
TRBJ2-1,many,14,TRBV3-1,.,CASSQDLQVNEQFF,TGTGCCAGCAGCCAAGATCTCCAGGTCAATGAGCAGTTCTTC
TRBJ1-1,many,16,TRBV27,.,CASSSGSYLMNTEAFF,TGTGCCAGCAGTTCCGGGTCCTATCTTATGAACACTGAAGCTTTCTTT
TRBJ2-1,many,16,TRBV15,.,CATSRDLWAGEAEQFF,TGTGCCACCAGCAGGGACTTGTGGGCAGGGGAGGCTGAGCAGTTCTTC
TRBJ2-3,few,15,TRBV15,.,CATRSRRAFTDTQYF,TGTGCCACCAGATCACGGCGGGCCTTCACAGATACGCAGTATTTT
TRBJ1-5,many,12,TRBV12-3/TRBV12-4,.,CASSNDIGPQHF,TGTGCCAGCAGCAACGATATAGGGCCCCAGCATTTT
TRBJ1-3,many,18,TRBV25-1,TRBD1,CASSGGQGYFDSGNTIYF,TGTGCCAGCAGTGGAGGACAGGGTTATTTTGACTCTGGAAACACCATATATTTT
TRBJ2-3,many,15,TRBV7-2,.,CASSPQVMYTDTQYF,TGTGCCAGCAGCCCCCAAGTGATGTATACAGATACGCAGTATTTT
TRBJ2-1,many,15,TRBV5-1,TRBD2,CASSLGGTESNEQFF,TGCGCCAGCAGCCTCGGGGGGACTGAAAGCAATGAGCAGTTCTTC
TRBJ2-5,.,15,TRBV27,.,CASSLTGLDQETQYF,TGTGCCAGCAGCCTAACCGGACTGGATCAAGAGACCCAGTACTTC
TRBJ2-1,.,16,TRBV5-1,.,CASSYGNSLSYNEQFF,TGCGCCAGCAGCTATGGAAACAGCCTCTCCTACAATGAGCAGTTCTTC
TRBJ1-5,many,14,TRBV20-1,.,CSARQGNSNQPQHF,TGCAGTGCTAGGCAAGGGAATAGCAATCAGCCCCAGCATTTT
TRBJ1-5,few,16,TRBV19,TRBD1,CASSFRQGRGGQPQHF,TGTGCCAGTAGTTTCCGACAGGGAAGAGGGGGTCAGCCCCAGCATTTT
TRBJ2-7,many,15,TRBV27,.,CASRPHGESSYEQYF,TGTGCCAGCAGACCGCACGGGGAGAGCTCCTACGAGCAGTACTTC
TRBJ2-4,few,16,TRBV18,.,CASSPGTPLAKNIQYF,TGTGCCAGCTCACCAGGGACACCTTTAGCCAAAAACATTCAGTACTTC
TRBJ2-5,few,17,TRBV28,TRBD2,CASALGELAGLQETQYF,TGTGCCAGCGCCTTAGGGGAACTAGCGGGGCTACAAGAGACCCAGTACTTC
TRBJ1-1,many,14,TRBV20-1,TRBD1,CSVSGQGALAEAFF,TGCAGTGTTAGTGGGCAGGGGGCACTCGCTGAAGCTTTCTTT
TRBJ1-2,many,14,TRBV27,.,CASSLKPGTYGYTF,TGTGCCAGCAGTTTAAAGCCGGGAACTTATGGCTACACCTTC
TRBJ1-1,.,15,TRBV28,TRBD1,CASSMGDGTGGSAFF,TGTGCCAGCAGTATGGGCGATGGGACAGGGGGCTCAGCTTTCTTT
TRBJ2-4,.,15,TRBV9,TRBD2,CASTPGGRLYNEQYF,TGTGCCAGCACCCCTGGCGGGAGGCTCTACAATGAGCAGTACTTC
TRBJ2-5,many,14,TRBV12-3/TRBV12-4,.,CASSLGGRWETQYF,TGTGCCAGCAGTTTAGGGGGGCGTTGGGAGACCCAGTACTTC
TRBJ1-3,few,15,TRBV6-5,.,CSSSSNGGPGNTIYF,TGTTCCAGCAGTTCTAATGGGGGACCTGGAAACACCATATATTTT
TRBJ2-5,many,12,TRBV20-1,.,CSASGEAETQYF,TGCAGTGCTAGCGGGGAGGCCGAGACCCAGTACTTC
TRBJ2-7,.,13,TRBV19,.,CASSIDGPYEQYF,TGTGCCAGTAGTATAGACGGACCTTACGAGCAGTACTTC
TRBJ1-4,.,14,TRBV7-9,.,CASSARTASEKLFF,TGTGCCAGCAGCGCCCGGACAGCGAGTGAAAAACTGTTTTTT
TRBJ2-5,few,13,TRBV30,TRBD1,CAWTLTGGETQYF,TGTGCCTGGACCCTGACAGGGGGCGAGACCCAGTACTTC
TRBJ2-7,many,12,TRBV20-1,.,CSALIPSYEQYF,TGCAGTGCACTGATACCCTCCTACGAGCAGTACTTC
TRBJ2-5,few,16,TRBV30,TRBD2,CAWSLGTSGSQETQYF,TGTGCCTGGAGTCTAGGGACTAGCGGGAGCCAAGAGACCCAGTACTTC
TRBJ1-3,few,15,TRBV4-2,TRBD1,CASSPRGTRGNTIYF,TGTGCCAGCAGCCCCAGGGGGACAAGAGGAAACACCATATATTTT
TRBJ2-7,many,15,TRBV28,TRBD1,CASSLSKGGLREQYF,TGTGCCAGCAGTTTATCCAAAGGGGGCTTGAGAGAGCAGTACTTC
TRBJ2-5,.,16,TRBV25-1,TRBD2,CASSIAAGTFQETQYF,TGTGCCAGCAGTATAGCAGCGGGAACCTTCCAAGAGACCCAGTACTTC
TRBJ1-4,few,14,TRBV29-1,.,CSVGDLTTNEKLFF,TGCAGCGTTGGAGATCTTACAACTAATGAAAAACTGTTTTTT
TRBJ2-5,few,15,TRBV9,.,CASSAGRDNQETQYF,TGTGCCAGCAGCGCCGGACGGGACAACCAAGAGACCCAGTACTTC
TRBJ2-7,.,14,TRBV12-3/TRBV12-4,TRBD2,CASSFKGGSVAGTF,TGTGCCAGCAGTTTTAAAGGGGGGTCGGTAGCGGGGACCTTC
TRBJ2-7,.,16,TRBV19,.,CASSIEVNSGLNEQYF,TGTGCCAGTAGTATAGAGGTTAATAGCGGACTCAATGAGCAGTACTTC
TRBJ2-2,many,14,TRBV2,.,CASSVEDDGGELFF,TGTGCCAGCAGTGTAGAGGACGATGGCGGGGAGCTGTTTTTT
TRBJ1-4,few,12,TRBV3-1,.,CASSQLPTGLFF,TGTGCCAGCAGCCAACTTCCAACCGGACTGTTTTTT
TRBJ2-7,many,16,TRBV19,.,CASSTSPPGLIREQYF,TGTGCCAGTAGTACCAGTCCCCCCGGACTAATTAGGGAGCAGTACTTC
TRBJ2-7,.,15,TRBV9,TRBD2,CASSVDTSGSAEQYF,TGTGCCAGCAGCGTAGACACTAGCGGGAGTGCGGAGCAGTACTTC
TRBJ1-1,many,14,TRBV12-3/TRBV12-4,.,CAATSGALDTEAFF,TGTGCCGCTACTTCTGGGGCCCTGGACACTGAAGCTTTCTTT